What follows are 13 T cell receptor beta chains derived from one specimen sequenced in a study of blood T cell repertoires in COVID-19 (dated by TCRdb to 2020 to 2021). The receptor library was made with the immunoSEQ multiplex PCR assay. Here the immuneACCESS table is served through TCRdb, limited to in-frame sequences with V and J called. Missing clones are a known gap in these copies; in checked studies unresolved V genes cover under half, and the rest lacks a known reason. This sample has 250,000 or so clones in its table, and 90% of those were observed once. Together, the top ten hold under 2.5% of the sample. Sequencing was carried out using peripheral blood. The receptors here all came from a woman in her sixties or seventies with COVID-19, enrolled during active disease.

The chain links TRBV7-2 to TRBJ1-5; no firm D call. This CDR3 spans 12 amino acids. Deletions cut 7 bases from V and 4 bases from J, with 8 bases between. Germline values: CDR1 SGHTA, CDR2 FQGNSA. CDR3 region: CASKQQNQPQHF. CDR3 in DNA: TGTGCCAGCAAACAGCAAAATCAGCCCCAGCATTTT.

V is TRBV7-2 and J is TRBJ1-2, with D possibly matching TRBD1 (5 bases). CDR1 is SGHTA, CDR2 FQGNSA, per germline. The CDR3 spans 16 residues. Trimming cost V 3 bases and J 1 base, with 15 bases left between them. CDR3 nucleotides: TGTGCCAGCAGCTTCCCCCCGAGTAGGGGTAACTATGGCTACACCTTC. Translating gives CASSFPPSRGNYGYTF.

The sample holds a few counts of this clone. This chain connects TRBV3-1 (or the pseudogene TRBV3-2) to TRBJ2-7; 8 nucleotides agree with TRBD2. Germline loops: CDR1 LGHDT, CDR2 YNNKEL (reference sequence). After removal of 6 bases from V and 2 bases from J, the junction contained 12 bases not matched to a gene. The CDR3 totals 16 residues. For the CDR3, the DNA is TGTGCCAGCAGGAAAGCCCCTAGCGGGTACCCCTACGAGCAGTACTTC. This codes for CASRKAPSGYPYEQYF.

The V and J genes are TRBV6-6 and TRBJ2-5, with TRBD1 as a possible D gene (6 bases). Per the germline V gene, CDR1 is MNHNY and CDR2 is SVGAGI (reference sequence). The V gene lost 4 bases and the J gene lost 2 bases, with 14 bases spanning the gap. The CDR3 extends over 15 amino acids. The CDR3 sequence: CASSSLGTPQETQYF. The CDR3 DNA sequence: TGTGCCAGCAGTTCCCTTGGGACACCACAAGAGACCCAGTACTTC.

This clone was found a few times. This chain joins TRBV5-6 and TRBJ1-2, with TRBD1 matching over 7 bases. V lost 2 bases to trimming and J lost 4 bases; unmatched junction nucleotides: 5. The CDR3 loop spans 14 amino acids. Germline V gene sequence: CDR1 SGHDT, CDR2 YYEEEE. CDR3 region: CASSLGGAPYGYTF. DNA of the CDR3: TGTGCCAGCAGCTTAGGGGGCGCCCCCTATGGCTACACCTTC.

The chain couples TRBV5-6 to TRBJ1-2; D is unresolved. The V end lost 6 bases, the J end lost 4 bases, and 13 bases lay between the germline ends. The CDR3 sequence is 13 residues long. CDR1 and CDR2 (germline): SGHDT, YYEEEE. The CDR3 protein is CASNLAPSYGYTF. DNA for the CDR3: TGTGCCAGCAACCTTGCGCCAAGCTATGGCTACACCTTC.

V is TRBV4-2 and J is TRBJ1-4; the D is unclear. Trimming left V 0 bases short and J 4 bases short, with 12 bases between. Germline CDR1 reads LGHNA; CDR2 reads YNFKEQ. The CDR3 runs to 16 residues. In DNA, the CDR3 is TGTGCCAGCAGCCAAGATCTGGCGGCACGTAATGAAAAACTGTTTTTT. As protein: CASSQDLAARNEKLFF.

The CDR3 DNA follows: TGTGCCAGCTCACCCCGCAGTTCGGACAGGGCGTTCTACAATGAGCAGTTCTTC. Translation gives CASSPRSSDRAFYNEQFF. This chain joins TRBV18 and TRBJ2-1, with 8 positions matching TRBD1. The V and J ends lost 3 bases and 3 bases, in that order; junction bases with no gene match: 13. Germline V lookup: CDR1 KGHSH, CDR2 LQKENI. The CDR3 is 18 amino acids.

The rearrangement uses TRBV30 and TRBJ1-5, with no clear D. The CDR3 has 13 residues. Germline CDR1 is GTSNPN and CDR2 is SVGIG (reference sequence). The V end lost 4 bases, the J end lost 5 bases, and 12 bases lay between the germline ends. The CDR3 loop reads CAWNPGRDQPQHF. In DNA, the CDR3 is TGTGCCTGGAACCCCGGTCGGGATCAGCCCCAGCATTTT. Full variable domain (remainder filled in from reference TRBV30 and TRBJ1-5): SQTIHQWPATLVQPVGSPLSLECTVEGTSNPNLYWYRQAAGRGLQLLFYSVGIGQISSEVPQNLSASRPQDRQFILSSKKLLLSDSGFYLCAWNPGRDQPQHFGDGTRLSIL.

The chain joins TRBV7-6 to TRBJ2-1, with 15 bases that match TRBD2. The CDR3 is 19 residues long. The junction had 9 bases not matched to a gene; V was cut back by 1 base and J by 5 bases. Per the germline V gene, CDR1 is SGHVS and CDR2 is FNYEAQ. The CDR3: CASSLGPGLAGGRNNEQFF. The CDR3 nucleotides read TGTGCCAGCAGCTTAGGACCGGGACTAGCGGGGGGCCGGAACAATGAGCAGTTCTTC.

The V and J genes are TRBV6-1 and TRBJ1-4; TRBD1 might be the D (5 bases). Germline assignment: CDR1 MNHNS and CDR2 SASEGT. V lost 4 bases, J lost 8 bases, and 26 bases lay in between. The CDR3 consists of 18 residues. The CDR3 region has the DNA TGTGCCAGCAGTGGGGGGGGACGGGATTGGTTGGATCGGGAAAAACTGTTTTTT. As protein: CASSGGGRDWLDREKLFF.

The J gene is TRBJ2-5, the V gene TRBV6-2 or TRBV6-3; the D gene is possibly TRBD2 (7 bases). V was cut by 5 bases and J by 4 bases, with 17 bases left in between. Germline values: CDR1 MNHEY, CDR2 SVGEGT. This CDR3 spans 15 amino acids. The CDR3 is CASSGRRGGGETQYF. The CDR3 DNA follows: TGTGCCAGCAGTGGACGCAGGGGAGGGGGAGAGACCCAGTACTTC.

This chain joins TRBV19 and TRBJ1-3; 9 bases align to TRBD1. The CDR3 runs 15 residues. Trimming took 6 bases from V and 2 from J; bases not matched to a gene: 5. Per germline, CDR1 LNHDA and CDR2 SQIVND (reference sequence). The CDR3 DNA is TGTGCCAGTAGAGACCGGACAGGGGCTGGAAACACCATATATTTT. As protein: CASRDRTGAGNTIYF.